Shown below are 25 T cell receptor beta chains from a single sample sequenced in a study of T cells in Graves' hyperthyroidism and ophthalmopathy. Amplification yielded TCR beta CDR3 regions, with RNA transcripts as the source. HTBI primers drove first-round RT-PCR of the TCR CDR3. TCRdb analysed the multiplex PCR reads with MiXCR anew, one entry per CDR3 protein. Here the sample spans 300,000 to 500,000 distinct CDR3 sequences, more than 13% being singletons. Sequencing was performed on blood. The receptors originated from a man in his fifties with Graves' ophthalmopathy.

This clonotype was counted at least ten times. V gene TRBV12-5 combines with J gene TRBJ2-3; perhaps D is TRBD1 or TRBD2 (5 bases each). The germline CDR1 and CDR2 sequences are LGHNT and FRNRAP. V dropped 6 bases and J dropped 4 bases, with 8 bases sitting between them. This CDR3 has 12 amino acids. The DNA of the CDR3 is TGTGCTAGTGGCAGAGGGGCAGATACGCAGTATTTT. It encodes CASGRGADTQYF. Supplemented by reference TRBV12-5 and TRBJ2-3, the full variable domain reads DARVTQTPRHKVTEMGQEVTMRCQPILGHNTVFWYRQTMMQGLELLAYFRNRAPLDDSGMPKDRFSAEMPDATLATLKIQPSEPRDSAVYFCASGRGADTQYFGPGTRLTVL.

This clonotype was counted only a few times. J is TRBJ2-1 and V is TRBV14, with 11 positions matching TRBD2. The CDR3 extends over 16 amino acids. Germline assignment: CDR1 SGHDN and CDR2 FVKESK. With V trimmed by 4 bases and J by 4 bases, 6 bases remained unmatched. The CDR3 DNA reads TGTGCCAGCAGCCTTTCGACTAGCGGGAAATACAATGAGCAGTTCTTC. Translating gives CASSLSTSGKYNEQFF. The variable domain in full, completed from reference TRBV14 and TRBJ2-1, reads EAGVTQFPSHSVIEKGQTVTLRCDPISGHDNLYWYRRVMGKEIKFLLHFVKESKQDESGMPNNRFLAERTGGTYSTLKVQPAELEDSGVYFCASSLSTSGKYNEQFFGPGTRLTVL.

This clonotype occurred many times. V and J are TRBV9 and TRBJ2-7, with 8 bases matching TRBD2. Germline V gene sequence: CDR1 SGDLS, CDR2 YYNGEE. CDR3 length: 14 residues. With 4 bases clipped from V and 3 bases from J, the junction kept 6 bases outside the gene matches. The CDR3 DNA sequence: TGTGCCAGCAGCCGCGGAGGGACTAGCTACGAGCAGTACTTC. Its translation is CASSRGGTSYEQYF.

The V gene is TRBV19, the J gene TRBJ2-3; D unclear. V lost 4 bases and J lost 0, with 14 bases in between. CDR1 and CDR2 from the germline V gene are LNHDA and SQIVND (reference sequence). The CDR3 is 16 amino acids. CDR3 bases: TGTGCCAGTAGTACCCAGCTAACGTCTAGCACAGATACGCAGTATTTT. This encodes CASSTQLTSSTDTQYF.

This clonotype was counted between two and nine times. The V gene is TRBV27, the J gene TRBJ2-1; no reliable D call. V was pared by 2 bases and J by 7 bases, with 6 bases between. The CDR3 has 12 amino acids. Germline CDR1 and CDR2: MNHEY and SMNVEV (reference sequence). Written as DNA, the CDR3 is TGTGCCAGCAGTTTAAATGGAAATGAGCAGTTCTTC. It encodes CASSLNGNEQFF.

This clonotype came up a few times. A much more abundant neighbour one base away suggests this may be a read error. Lacking the conserved final phenylalanine or tryptophan, this CDR3 likely reflects a read error. This chain joins TRBV18 and TRBJ1-1, with D uncertain. V was cut by 3 bases and J by 1 base, with 9 bases left in between. Germline V CDR1 and CDR2: KGHSH, LQKENI. The CDR3 covers 14 residues. The DNA of the CDR3 is TGTGCCAGCTCACCTAAGACGGAGAACACTGAAGCTTTCTCT. Translated: CASSPKTENTEAFS.

In this sample, this clonotype turned up a few times. The chain uses TRBV6-4 and TRBJ2-2, with 11 bases matching TRBD2. Germline assignment: CDR1 MRHNA and CDR2 SNTAGT. V shed 6 bases, J shed 0 bases, and the junction held 6 bases outside the gene matches. The CDR3 contains 17 residues. In nucleotides, the CDR3 is TGTGCCAGCAGCGTGCTACTAGCGGGAGCGAACACCGGGGAGCTGTTTTTT. Translation: CASSVLLAGANTGELFF.

The chain employs TRBV27 and TRBJ2-3, with no clear D. The CDR3 has 16 amino acids. Deletions cut 5 bases from V and 2 bases from J, with 17 bases between. The germline gives CDR1 MNHEY, CDR2 SMNVEV (reference sequence). The CDR3 spells CASSQLGTRFTDTQYF. For the CDR3, the DNA is TGTGCCAGCAGTCAGTTGGGAACCAGATTCACAGATACGCAGTATTTT.

This clonotype showed up many times. The rearrangement links TRBV11-2 to TRBJ2-4, with D possibly being TRBD1 or TRBD2 (5 bases each). The CDR3 loop spans 15 amino acids. Germline CDR1 SGHAT, CDR2 FQNNGV. V was cut by 4 bases and J by 3 bases, with 13 bases left in between. The DNA of the CDR3 is TGTGCCAGCAGCTGGGACCCGGGGAACAAAAACATTCAGTACTTC. Translating it yields CASSWDPGNKNIQYF.

This clonotype appeared many times. The chain is built from TRBV2 and TRBJ1-5; D is uncertain. This CDR3 comprises 15 residues. Trimming cost V 6 bases and J 3 bases, with 15 bases left between them. The germline V gene has CDR1 SNHLY and CDR2 FYNNEI. In nucleotides, the CDR3 is TGTGCCAGCAGCAACGACATGGGGATCAATCAGCCCCAGCATTTT. Translation gives CASSNDMGINQPQHF.

This clonotype was counted at least ten times. V is TRBV7-6 and J is TRBJ2-1, with TRBD2 matching over 7 bases. The junction had 3 bases not matched to a gene; V was cut back by 4 bases and J by 0 bases. Germline loops: CDR1 SGHVS, CDR2 FNYEAQ. The CDR3 is 15 amino acids. CDR3 loop: CASSYGGSSYNEQFF. The CDR3 DNA reads TGTGCCAGCAGCTACGGCGGGAGCTCCTACAATGAGCAGTTCTTC.

Many counts were recorded for this clonotype. The rearrangement uses TRBV3-1 and TRBJ2-3; the D is unclear. The CDR3 consists of 13 residues. Trimming left V 1 base short and J 7 bases short, with 9 bases between. CDR1 is LGHDT, CDR2 YNNKEL, per germline (reference sequence). The CDR3 DNA follows: TGTGCCAGCAGCCAAGGGGCTCAAAATACGCAGTATTTT. It codes for CASSQGAQNTQYF.

The chain employs TRBV3-1 and TRBJ1-4; 7 positions agree with TRBD1. CDR1 LGHDT and CDR2 YNNKEL come from the germline V gene (reference sequence). Germline trimming cut 6 bases from V and 2 bases from J; bases unmatched to any gene: 9. The CDR3 spans 16 residues. Written as DNA, the CDR3 is TGTGCCAGCAGTTTACGGGGGGACAGCACTAATGAAAAACTGTTTTTT. Translating it yields CASSLRGDSTNEKLFF.

This clonotype was observed many times. V and J are TRBV7-9 and TRBJ2-3; 9 positions match TRBD2. After removal of 5 bases from V and 6 bases from J, the junction contained 3 bases not matched to a gene. This CDR3 spans 13 amino acids. The V gene's germline CDR1 is SEHNR and CDR2 FQNEAQ (reference sequence). The CDR3 spells CASSGLASDTQYF. As DNA, the CDR3 is TGTGCCAGCAGCGGACTAGCGTCGGATACGCAGTATTTT.

In its sample, this clonotype was seen many times. The CDR3 loop reads CASSFGWGASNTEAFF. CDR3 bases: TGTGCCAGCAGTTTCGGGTGGGGCGCCTCGAACACTGAAGCTTTCTTT. The rearrangement links TRBV12-3 or TRBV12-4 to TRBJ1-1; a weak D match, TRBD1 (5 bases). The CDR3 extends over 16 amino acids. The V end was cut by 3 bases, the J end by 1 base, with 15 bases between.

There are many counts of this clonotype. V is TRBV15 and J is TRBJ2-7; TRBD2 might be the D (7 bases). Germline CDR1 LNHNV, CDR2 YYDKDF (reference sequence). The CDR3 is made up of 15 amino acids. The V and J ends lost 4 bases and 7 bases respectively, with 20 bases between them. CDR3 residues: CATSNIGGPSREQYF. CDR3 sequence (DNA): TGTGCCACCAGCAACATCGGGGGGCCCTCTCGGGAGCAGTACTTC.

There are a few counts of this clonotype. The chain has TRBV29-1 and TRBJ1-1; the match to TRBD1 covers 8 bases. Germline V lookup: CDR1 SQVTM, CDR2 ANQGSEA. Unmatched junction bases numbered 8, after V lost 6 bases and J lost 2 bases. This CDR3 spans 14 amino acids. As DNA, the CDR3 is TGCAGCGTCCTCGGCGACAGGGGAAACACTGAAGCTTTCTTT. Translation: CSVLGDRGNTEAFF.

This clonotype was detected only once. A much bigger clone sits one base away, suggesting this may be a read error. The V call is TRBV4-1, the J call TRBJ2-7; 10 positions agree with TRBD1. The V and J ends lost 4 bases and 7 bases, in that order; junction bases with no gene match: 7. Germline V gives CDR1 MGHRA, CDR2 YSYEKL. The CDR3 contains 14 residues. This CDR3 is CASSPRGQGWEQYF. Written as DNA, the CDR3 is TGCGCCAGCAGCCCGCGGGGACAGGGGTGGGAGCAGTACTTC.

In its sample, this clonotype was seen a few times. J is TRBJ2-7 and V is TRBV19, with D perhaps being TRBD1 or TRBD2 (5 bases each). Trimming shortened V by 8 bases and J by 5 bases, and 13 bases separated the two germline ends. CDR1 is LNHDA, CDR2 SQIVND, per germline (reference sequence). The CDR3 is made up of 12 amino acids. For the CDR3, the DNA is TGTGCCAGTTCGACCGGGGCCCACGAGCAGTACTTC. This encodes CASSTGAHEQYF.

This clonotype was found many times. This chain joins TRBV28 and TRBJ2-5; 8 nucleotides agree with TRBD2. Germline-derived CDR1 and CDR2 are MDHEN and SYDVKM. Trimming cost V 1 base and J 5 bases; bases outside gene matches: 9. This CDR3 spans 16 amino acids. CDR3 sequence (DNA): TGTGCCAGCAGTTTATTGGTCGTAGCGGGAAGGGAGACCCAGTACTTC. Translated: CASSLLVVAGRETQYF.

The chain combines TRBV10-3 with TRBJ2-1, with D unclear. Trimming stripped 4 bases from V and 5 bases from J, with 9 bases between. Germline V gene sequence: CDR1 ENHRY, CDR2 SYGVKD. The CDR3 spans 13 residues. DNA of the CDR3: TGTGCCATCAGTGTGGCGACCAACAATGAGCAGTTCTTC. Encoded protein: CAISVATNNEQFF.

The chain couples TRBV6-5 to TRBJ2-3, with 8 bases identical to TRBD1. The J segment lost 5 bases and the V segment lost 4 bases, leaving 11 bases of the junction unmatched. Germline loops: CDR1 MNHEY, CDR2 SVGAGI. There are 16 residues in the CDR3. The CDR3 nucleotides are TGTGCCAGCAGTTCTGTGGGACAGGTCGGTGGAGATACGCAGTATTTT. Its protein is CASSSVGQVGGDTQYF.

The rearrangement links TRBV29-1 to TRBJ2-1; 14 bases agree with TRBD2. This CDR3 comprises 15 residues. V lost 4 bases and J lost 5; bases outside the gene matches: 4. Germline V gene data show CDR1 as SQVTM and CDR2 as ANQGSEA. The CDR3 sequence is CSVVGTSGRNNEQFF. As DNA, the CDR3 is TGCAGCGTTGTGGGGACTAGCGGGAGAAACAATGAGCAGTTCTTC.

This clonotype appeared many times. This chain uses TRBV2 with TRBJ1-1; D remains ambiguous. The CDR3 length is 14 residues. From germline, CDR1 is SNHLY and CDR2 FYNNEI. Deletions cut 6 bases from V and 4 bases from J, with 15 bases between. DNA for the CDR3: TGTGCCAGCAGCCCCGGGCAAGACCCCACTGAAGCTTTCTTT. Translation: CASSPGQDPTEAFF. The whole variable domain, filled in from reference TRBV2 and TRBJ1-1, reads EPEVTQTPSHQVTQMGQEVILRCVPISNHLYFYWYRQILGQKVEFLVSFYNNEISEKSEIFDDQFSVERPDGSNFTLKIRSTKLEDSAMYFCASSPGQDPTEAFFGQGTRLTVV.

This clonotype was observed at least ten times. The V gene is TRBV28, the J gene TRBJ1-1; TRBD1 matches at 10 bases. The CDR3 is 14 residues long. Per germline, CDR1 MDHEN and CDR2 SYDVKM. Unmatched junction bases numbered 6, after V lost 8 bases and J lost 3 bases. CDR3 sequence: CASGETGGYTEAFF. The CDR3, as DNA: TGTGCCAGCGGGGAGACAGGGGGCTACACTGAAGCTTTCTTT.